The rows below give T cell receptor beta chains drawn from one sample of a study of T cell repertoires in cytomegalovirus infection. TCRdb independently ran MiXCR on the reads; one entry per CDR3 protein. The sample includes 60,000 to 75,000 distinct CDR3 sequences, 4% of them seen just once. The sample taken for sequencing was PBMCs. Receptor source: a human donor in good health (CMV status not recorded). Some clones in this sample may be carry-over from other donors' samples. CDR3s include the opening cysteine and the closing phenylalanine or tryptophan. Fields, in order: J gene, D gene, V gene, clone size, CDR3 protein, CDR3 DNA. A D gene is named only where the DNA matches it firmly. Clone sizes are given selectively: once, few, many, or a class where the clone is expanded.

J gene: TRBJ2-5; D gene: .; V gene: TRBV12-3/TRBV12-4; clone size: .; CDR3 protein: CASRLSSGETQYF; CDR3 DNA: TGTGCCAGTAGACTCTCCTCGGGGGAGACCCAGTACTTC
J gene: TRBJ2-7; D gene: .; V gene: TRBV4-2; clone size: many; CDR3 protein: CASSQDVGSVYEQYF; CDR3 DNA: TGTGCCAGCAGCCAAGATGTCGGGTCCGTCTACGAGCAGTACTTC
J gene: TRBJ2-1; D gene: TRBD2; V gene: TRBV28; clone size: many; CDR3 protein: CASRRSLADNEQFF; CDR3 DNA: TGTGCCAGCCGAAGGTCGCTAGCGGACAATGAGCAGTTCTTC
J gene: TRBJ2-5; D gene: .; V gene: TRBV30; clone size: many; CDR3 protein: CAWMPGDRETQYF; CDR3 DNA: TGTGCCTGGATGCCGGGGGATCGAGAGACCCAGTACTTC
J gene: TRBJ2-7; D gene: .; V gene: TRBV7-8; clone size: many; CDR3 protein: CASSLPGYYEQYF; CDR3 DNA: TGTGCCAGCAGCTTACCCGGCTATTACGAGCAGTACTTC
J gene: TRBJ1-6; D gene: TRBD1; V gene: TRBV2; clone size: many; CDR3 protein: CASIYPGGSSPLHF; CDR3 DNA: TGTGCCAGCATCTATCCAGGGGGCAGTTCACCCCTCCACTTT
J gene: TRBJ2-1; D gene: .; V gene: TRBV28; clone size: many; CDR3 protein: CASSSNLLGRNEQFF; CDR3 DNA: TGTGCCAGCAGTTCAAACCTACTAGGGCGCAATGAGCAGTTCTTC
J gene: TRBJ1-2; D gene: TRBD1; V gene: TRBV20-1; clone size: few; CDR3 protein: CSATGTGYGYTF; CDR3 DNA: TGCAGTGCTACCGGGACAGGCTATGGCTACACCTTC
J gene: TRBJ1-2; D gene: .; V gene: TRBV10-3; clone size: many; CDR3 protein: CAISTGTYGYTF; CDR3 DNA: TGTGCCATCAGCACGGGAACCTATGGCTACACCTTC
J gene: TRBJ2-1; D gene: TRBD2; V gene: TRBV20-1; clone size: many; CDR3 protein: CSASRTSGYNEQFF; CDR3 DNA: TGCAGTGCTAGCAGGACTAGCGGCTACAATGAGCAGTTCTTC
J gene: TRBJ2-1; D gene: TRBD2; V gene: TRBV14; clone size: many; CDR3 protein: CASSLWTSGRMGQFF; CDR3 DNA: TGTGCCAGCAGCCTTTGGACTAGCGGGAGGATGGGGCAGTTCTTC
J gene: TRBJ2-7; D gene: .; V gene: TRBV7-2; clone size: many; CDR3 protein: CASSLLFYEQYF; CDR3 DNA: TGTGCCAGCAGCTTATTGTTCTACGAGCAGTACTTC
J gene: TRBJ2-7; D gene: .; V gene: TRBV7-2; clone size: many; CDR3 protein: CASSLEWSWGGGFSEQYF; CDR3 DNA: TGTGCCAGCAGCTTAGAGTGGAGTTGGGGCGGGGGCTTTTCCGAGCAGTACTTC
J gene: TRBJ2-1; D gene: .; V gene: TRBV4-3; clone size: many; CDR3 protein: CASSQESFGEQFF; CDR3 DNA: TGCGCCAGCAGCCAAGAGAGCTTCGGTGAGCAGTTCTTC
J gene: TRBJ1-1; D gene: .; V gene: TRBV5-1; clone size: many; CDR3 protein: CASSLGGPGPEAFF; CDR3 DNA: TGCGCCAGCAGCTTGGGGGGACCTGGCCCTGAAGCTTTCTTT
J gene: TRBJ1-5; D gene: TRBD1; V gene: TRBV4-1; clone size: many; CDR3 protein: CASSREQGINQPQHF; CDR3 DNA: TGCGCCAGCAGCCGCGAACAGGGGATCAATCAGCCCCAGCATTTT
J gene: TRBJ2-3; D gene: .; V gene: TRBV7-2; clone size: many; CDR3 protein: CASSLSYTDTQYF; CDR3 DNA: TGTGCCAGCAGCTTATCCTACACAGATACGCAGTATTTT
J gene: TRBJ2-2; D gene: .; V gene: TRBV6-2/TRBV6-3; clone size: many; CDR3 protein: CASSYSMGSGELFF; CDR3 DNA: TGTGCCAGCAGTTACTCGATGGGCTCCGGGGAGCTGTTTTTT
J gene: TRBJ2-7; D gene: TRBD2; V gene: TRBV7-8; clone size: many; CDR3 protein: CASSSRSGATSYEQYF; CDR3 DNA: TGTGCCAGCAGCTCCCGGAGCGGGGCCACGTCCTACGAGCAGTACTTC
J gene: TRBJ1-3; D gene: .; V gene: TRBV7-2; clone size: many; CDR3 protein: CASSLSLGGNTIYF; CDR3 DNA: TGTGCCAGCAGCTTATCACTGGGCGGAAACACCATATATTTT
J gene: TRBJ1-2; D gene: .; V gene: TRBV6-6; clone size: many; CDR3 protein: CASRATRQQRGYTF; CDR3 DNA: TGTGCCAGCAGGGCGACCCGTCAACAACGTGGCTACACCTTC
J gene: TRBJ1-2; D gene: .; V gene: TRBV12-3/TRBV12-4; clone size: many; CDR3 protein: CASSSRLLRTYYGYTF; CDR3 DNA: TGTGCCAGCAGTTCTCGGCTTCTCAGGACCTACTATGGCTACACCTTC